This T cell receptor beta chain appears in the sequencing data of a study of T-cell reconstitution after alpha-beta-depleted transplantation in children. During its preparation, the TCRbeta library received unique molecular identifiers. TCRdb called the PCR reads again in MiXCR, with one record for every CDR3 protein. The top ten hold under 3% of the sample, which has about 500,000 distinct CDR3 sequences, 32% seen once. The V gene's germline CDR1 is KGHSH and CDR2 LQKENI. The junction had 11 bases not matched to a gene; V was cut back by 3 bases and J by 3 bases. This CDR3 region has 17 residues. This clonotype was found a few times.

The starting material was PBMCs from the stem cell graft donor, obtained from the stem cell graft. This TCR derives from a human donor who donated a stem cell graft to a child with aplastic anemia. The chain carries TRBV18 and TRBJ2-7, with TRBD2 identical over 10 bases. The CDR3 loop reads CASSPTRSGLADYEQYF. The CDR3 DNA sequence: TGTGCCAGCTCACCGACACGCTCCGGACTAGCGGACTACGAGCAGTACTTC.